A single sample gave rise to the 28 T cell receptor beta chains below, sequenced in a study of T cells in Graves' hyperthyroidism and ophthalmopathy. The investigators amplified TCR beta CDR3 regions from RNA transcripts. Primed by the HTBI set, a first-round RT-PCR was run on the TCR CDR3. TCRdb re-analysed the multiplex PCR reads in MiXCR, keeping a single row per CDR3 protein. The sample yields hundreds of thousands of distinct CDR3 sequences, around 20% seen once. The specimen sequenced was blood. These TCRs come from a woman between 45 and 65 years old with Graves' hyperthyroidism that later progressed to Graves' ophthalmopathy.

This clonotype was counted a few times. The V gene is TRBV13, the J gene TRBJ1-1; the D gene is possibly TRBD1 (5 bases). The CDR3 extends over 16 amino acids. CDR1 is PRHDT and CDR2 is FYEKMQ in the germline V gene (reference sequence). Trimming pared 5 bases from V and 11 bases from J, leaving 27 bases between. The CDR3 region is CASSPGSGGGTVGAFF. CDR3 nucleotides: TGTGCCAGCAGCCCCGGGTCGGGGGGAGGTACCGTAGGGGCTTTCTTT.

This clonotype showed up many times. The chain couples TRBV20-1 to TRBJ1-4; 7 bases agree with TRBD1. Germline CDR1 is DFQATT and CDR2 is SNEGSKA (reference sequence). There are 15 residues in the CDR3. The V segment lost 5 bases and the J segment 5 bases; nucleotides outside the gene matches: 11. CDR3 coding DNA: TGCAGTGCTGTCCTAGGCCGGGACAGCAATGAAAAACTGTTTTTT. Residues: CSAVLGRDSNEKLFF.

CDR3 nucleotides: TGTGCCAGCAGCCCTAGGGACGGCGGTGAGACCCAGTACTTC. Protein: CASSPRDGGETQYF. The chain combines TRBV9 with TRBJ2-5; D tentatively reads TRBD1 or TRBD2 (5 bases each). CDR1 is SGDLS, CDR2 YYNGEE, per germline. The length of the CDR3 is 14 residues. V lost 4 bases to trimming and J lost 5 bases, with 15 bases between them. Supplemented by reference TRBV9 and TRBJ2-5, the full variable domain reads DSGVTQTPKHLITATGQRVTLRCSPRSGDLSVYWYQQSLDQGLQFLIQYYNGEERAKGNILERFSAQQFPDLHSELNLSSLELGDSALYFCASSPRDGGETQYFGPGTRLLVL.

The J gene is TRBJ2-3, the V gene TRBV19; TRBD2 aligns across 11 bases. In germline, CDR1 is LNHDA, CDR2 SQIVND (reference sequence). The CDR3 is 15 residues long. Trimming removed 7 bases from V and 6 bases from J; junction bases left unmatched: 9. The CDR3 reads CASNVAGGVGDTQYF. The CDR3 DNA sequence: TGTGCCAGTAACGTAGCGGGGGGGGTGGGTGATACGCAGTATTTT.

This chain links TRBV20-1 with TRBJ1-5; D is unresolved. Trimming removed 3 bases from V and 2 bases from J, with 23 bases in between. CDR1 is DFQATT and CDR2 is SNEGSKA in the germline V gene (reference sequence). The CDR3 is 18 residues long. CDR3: CSARKSGAAYAGNQPQHF. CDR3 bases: TGCAGTGCTAGGAAGTCGGGCGCGGCCTACGCCGGCAATCAGCCCCAGCATTTT.

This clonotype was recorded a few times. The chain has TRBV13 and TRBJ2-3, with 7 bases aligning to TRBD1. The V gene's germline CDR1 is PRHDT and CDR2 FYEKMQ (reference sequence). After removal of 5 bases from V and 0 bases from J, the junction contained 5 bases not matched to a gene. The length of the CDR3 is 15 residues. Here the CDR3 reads CASSNRDRSTDTQYF. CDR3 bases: TGTGCCAGCAGCAACCGGGACAGAAGCACAGATACGCAGTATTTT.

The CDR3 bases are TGTGCCAGCAGAGATAACAGGGGCAATGAAAAACTGTTTTTT. It specifies CASRDNRGNEKLFF. The chain has TRBV2 and TRBJ1-4; TRBD1 aligns across 7 bases. Germline assignment: CDR1 SNHLY and CDR2 FYNNEI. The V and J ends lost 6 bases and 5 bases, in that order; junction bases with no gene match: 6. The CDR3 has 14 amino acids.

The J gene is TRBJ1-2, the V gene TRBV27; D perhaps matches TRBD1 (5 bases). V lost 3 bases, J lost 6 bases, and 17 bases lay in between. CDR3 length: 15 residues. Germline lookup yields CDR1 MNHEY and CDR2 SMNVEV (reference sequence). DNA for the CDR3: TGTGCCAGCAGTTTGGACTGGGGGGATAGAGATGGCTACACCTTC. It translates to CASSLDWGDRDGYTF.

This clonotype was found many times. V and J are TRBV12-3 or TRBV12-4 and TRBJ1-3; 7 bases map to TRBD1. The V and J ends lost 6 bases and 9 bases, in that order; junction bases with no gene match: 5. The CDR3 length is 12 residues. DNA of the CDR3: TGTGCCAGCAGCCTACAGGGGTCCACCATATATTTT. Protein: CASSLQGSTIYF.

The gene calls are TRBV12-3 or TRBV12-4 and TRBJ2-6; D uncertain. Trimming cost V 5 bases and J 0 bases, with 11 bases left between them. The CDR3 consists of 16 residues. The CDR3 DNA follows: TGTGCCAGCAGTCGTCGATTCGTCTCTGGGGCCAACGTCCTGACTTTC. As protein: CASSRRFVSGANVLTF.

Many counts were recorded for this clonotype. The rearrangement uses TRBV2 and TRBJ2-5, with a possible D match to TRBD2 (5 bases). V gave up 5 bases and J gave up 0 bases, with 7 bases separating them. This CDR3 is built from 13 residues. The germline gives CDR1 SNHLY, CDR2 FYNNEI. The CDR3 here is CASSSGNQETQYF. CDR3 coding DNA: TGTGCCAGCAGTTCCGGGAACCAAGAGACCCAGTACTTC.

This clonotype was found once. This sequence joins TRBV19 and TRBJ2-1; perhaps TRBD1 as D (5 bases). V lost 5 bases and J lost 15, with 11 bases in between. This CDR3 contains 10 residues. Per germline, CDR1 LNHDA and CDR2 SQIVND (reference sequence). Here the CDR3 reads CASSWQGRFF. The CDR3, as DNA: TGTGCCAGTAGTTGGCAGGGAAGGTTCTTC.

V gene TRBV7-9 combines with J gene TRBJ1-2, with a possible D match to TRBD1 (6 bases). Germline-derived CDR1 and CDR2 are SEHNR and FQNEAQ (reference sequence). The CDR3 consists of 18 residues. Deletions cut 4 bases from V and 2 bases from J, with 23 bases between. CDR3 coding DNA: TGTGCCAGCAGCTCTACTCCGGGACATGCCCTTTCGAACTATGGCTACACCTTC. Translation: CASSSTPGHALSNYGYTF.

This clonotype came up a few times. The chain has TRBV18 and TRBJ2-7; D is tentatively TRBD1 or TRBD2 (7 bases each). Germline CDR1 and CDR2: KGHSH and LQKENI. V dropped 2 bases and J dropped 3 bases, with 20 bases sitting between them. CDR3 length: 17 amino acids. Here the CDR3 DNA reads TGTGCCAGCTCACCATTCCTCATTCAGGGGGGGGGCTACGAGCAGTACTTC. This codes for CASSPFLIQGGGYEQYF. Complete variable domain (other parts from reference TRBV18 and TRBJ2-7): NAGVMQNPRHLVRRRGQEARLRCSPMKGHSHVYWYRQLPEEGLKFMVYLQKENIIDESGMPKERFSAEFPKEGPSILRIQQVVRGDSAAYFCASSPFLIQGGGYEQYFGPGTRLTVT.

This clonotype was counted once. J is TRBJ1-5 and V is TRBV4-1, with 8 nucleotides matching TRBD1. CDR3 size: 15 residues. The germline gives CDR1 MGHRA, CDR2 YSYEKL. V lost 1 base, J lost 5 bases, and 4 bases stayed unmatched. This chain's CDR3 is CASSQVQGAYQPQHF. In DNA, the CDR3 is TGCGCCAGCAGCCAAGTTCAGGGGGCTTATCAGCCCCAGCATTTT.

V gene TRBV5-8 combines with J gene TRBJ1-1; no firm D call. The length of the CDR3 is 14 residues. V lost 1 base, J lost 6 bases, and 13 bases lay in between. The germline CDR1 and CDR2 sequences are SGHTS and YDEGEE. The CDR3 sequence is CASSLTPGKSEAFF. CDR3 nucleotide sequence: TGTGCCAGCAGCTTGACTCCGGGGAAATCTGAAGCTTTCTTT.

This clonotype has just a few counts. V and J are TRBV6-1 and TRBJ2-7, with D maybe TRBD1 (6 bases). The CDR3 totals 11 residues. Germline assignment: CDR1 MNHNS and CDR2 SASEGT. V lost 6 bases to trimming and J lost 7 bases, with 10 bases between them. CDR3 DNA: TGTGCCAGCAGGGGGGCCTGGGAGCAGTACTTC. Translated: CASRGAWEQYF.

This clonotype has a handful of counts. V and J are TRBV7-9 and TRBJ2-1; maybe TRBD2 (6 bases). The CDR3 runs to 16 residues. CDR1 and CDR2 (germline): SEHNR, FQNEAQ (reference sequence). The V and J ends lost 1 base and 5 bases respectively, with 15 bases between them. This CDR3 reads CASSLDITSWDNEQFF. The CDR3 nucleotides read TGTGCCAGCAGCTTAGATATAACTAGCTGGGACAATGAGCAGTTCTTC. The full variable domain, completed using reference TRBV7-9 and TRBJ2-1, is DTGVSQNPRHKITKRGQNVTFRCDPISEHNRLYWYRQTLGQGPEFLTYFQNEAQLEKSRLLSDRFSAERPKGSFSTLEIQRTEQGDSAMYLCASSLDITSWDNEQFFGPGTRLTVL.

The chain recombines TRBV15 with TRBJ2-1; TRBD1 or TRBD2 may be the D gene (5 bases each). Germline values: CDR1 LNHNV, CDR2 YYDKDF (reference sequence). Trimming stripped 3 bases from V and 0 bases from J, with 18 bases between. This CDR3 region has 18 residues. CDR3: CATSSDRGDKYSYNEQFF. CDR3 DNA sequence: TGTGCCACCAGCAGCGATAGGGGAGACAAATACTCCTACAATGAGCAGTTCTTC.

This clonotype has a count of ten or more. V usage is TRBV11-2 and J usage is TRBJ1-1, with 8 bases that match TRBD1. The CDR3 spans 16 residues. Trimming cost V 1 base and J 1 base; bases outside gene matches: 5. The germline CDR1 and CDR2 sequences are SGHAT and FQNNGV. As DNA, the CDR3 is TGTGCCAGCAGCTTAGCCGGACAGGGCTGGAACACTGAAGCTTTCTTT. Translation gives CASSLAGQGWNTEAFF.

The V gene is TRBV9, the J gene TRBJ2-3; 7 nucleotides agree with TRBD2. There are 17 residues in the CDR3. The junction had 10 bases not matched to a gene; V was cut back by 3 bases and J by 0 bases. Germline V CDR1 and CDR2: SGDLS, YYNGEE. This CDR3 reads CASSADGGGGSTDTQYF. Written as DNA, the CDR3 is TGTGCCAGCAGCGCCGATGGGGGGGGGGGAAGCACAGATACGCAGTATTTT.

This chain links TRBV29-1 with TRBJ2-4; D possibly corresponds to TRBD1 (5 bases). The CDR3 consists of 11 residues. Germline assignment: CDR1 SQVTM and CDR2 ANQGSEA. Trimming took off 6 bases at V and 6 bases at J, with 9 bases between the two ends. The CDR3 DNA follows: TGCAGCGTCCGACAGTTAAACATTCAGTACTTC. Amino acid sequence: CSVRQLNIQYF.

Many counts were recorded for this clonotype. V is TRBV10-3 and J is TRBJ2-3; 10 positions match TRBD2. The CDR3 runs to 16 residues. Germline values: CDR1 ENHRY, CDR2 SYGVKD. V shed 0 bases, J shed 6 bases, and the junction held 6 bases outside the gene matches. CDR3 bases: TGTGCCATCAGTGAGTCGGCGTCTAGCGGGGGTGATACGCAGTATTTT. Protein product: CAISESASSGGDTQYF.

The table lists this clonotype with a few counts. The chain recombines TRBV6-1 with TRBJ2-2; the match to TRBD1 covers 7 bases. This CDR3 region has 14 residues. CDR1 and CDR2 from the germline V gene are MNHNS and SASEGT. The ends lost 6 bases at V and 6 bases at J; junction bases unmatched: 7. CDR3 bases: TGTGCCAGCAGACCTATACAGGGGCCCGGGGAGCTGTTTTTT. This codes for CASRPIQGPGELFF.

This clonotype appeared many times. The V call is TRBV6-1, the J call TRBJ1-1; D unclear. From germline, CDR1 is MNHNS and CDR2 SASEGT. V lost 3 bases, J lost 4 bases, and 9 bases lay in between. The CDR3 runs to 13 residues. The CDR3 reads CASSDWDGTEAFF. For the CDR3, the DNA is TGTGCCAGCAGTGACTGGGATGGCACTGAAGCTTTCTTT.

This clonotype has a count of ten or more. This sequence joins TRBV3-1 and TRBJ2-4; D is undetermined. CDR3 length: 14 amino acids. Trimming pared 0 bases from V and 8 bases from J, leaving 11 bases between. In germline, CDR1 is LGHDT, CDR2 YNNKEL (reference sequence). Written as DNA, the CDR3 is TGTGCCAGCAGCCAAGACGATAGTTGGGACATTCAGTACTTC. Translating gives CASSQDDSWDIQYF.

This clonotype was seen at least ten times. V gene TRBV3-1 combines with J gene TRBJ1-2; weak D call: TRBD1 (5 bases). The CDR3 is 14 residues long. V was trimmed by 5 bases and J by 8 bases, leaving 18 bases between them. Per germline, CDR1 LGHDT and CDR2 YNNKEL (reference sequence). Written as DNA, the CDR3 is TGTGCCAGCAGCTTCCTCGGGGACCTAAACGGCTACACCTTC. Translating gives CASSFLGDLNGYTF.

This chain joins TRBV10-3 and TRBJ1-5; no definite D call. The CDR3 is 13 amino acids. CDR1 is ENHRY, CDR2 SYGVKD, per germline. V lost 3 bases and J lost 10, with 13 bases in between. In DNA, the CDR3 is TGTGCCATCAGTGACGCCGGGATGAGCCCCCAGCATTTT. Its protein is CAISDAGMSPQHF.